One sample yielded the 17 T cell receptor beta chains listed below, sequenced in a study of cytomegalovirus exposure and HLA in healthy donors. The table came from immunoSEQ multiplex PCR; TCRdb's copy has only in-frame clones and leaves some out. The sample holds 85,000 to 90,000 clones, 96% seen once. The source material was PBMCs. These receptors were obtained from a man between 18 and 29 years old in good health and CMV-seronegative.

The V and J genes are TRBV30 and TRBJ2-3; 12 bases line up with TRBD2. Unmatched junction bases numbered 20, after V lost 3 bases and J lost 4 bases. Germline V CDR1 and CDR2: GTSNPN, SVGIG (reference sequence). The CDR3 sequence is 20 residues long. CDR3 protein: CAWSGQGDRETSGSADTQYF. CDR3 DNA: TGTGCCTGGAGCGGGCAGGGGGACAGGGAGACTAGCGGGAGTGCAGATACGCAGTATTTT. Complete variable domain (other parts from reference TRBV30 and TRBJ2-3): SQTIHQWPATLVQPVGSPLSLECTVEGTSNPNLYWYRQAAGRGLQLLFYSVGIGQISSEVPQNLSASRPQDRQFILSSKKLLLSDSGFYLCAWSGQGDRETSGSADTQYFGPGTRLTVL.

J is TRBJ2-4 and V is TRBV27; TRBD1 aligns across 8 bases. V dropped 2 bases and J dropped 2; count of bases not matched to a gene: 14. Germline V gives CDR1 MNHEY, CDR2 SMNVEV (reference sequence). CDR3 size: 19 residues. DNA for the CDR3: TGTGCCAGCAGTTTACCCCCATCGCTTCAGGGGGCGCCCAAAAACATTCAGTACTTC. Its translation: CASSLPPSLQGAPKNIQYF.

The V and J genes are TRBV6-4 and TRBJ2-1; the match to TRBD2 covers 9 bases. Germline CDR1 is MRHNA and CDR2 is SNTAGT. With V trimmed by 2 bases and J by 6 bases, 8 bases remained unmatched. This CDR3 is built from 16 residues. The CDR3 protein is CASSDGVSSGSNEQFF. In DNA, the CDR3 is TGTGCCAGCAGTGACGGGGTTAGTAGCGGGAGCAATGAGCAGTTCTTC.

The chain combines TRBV18 with TRBJ2-2; TRBD1 might be the D (6 bases). The CDR3 runs to 15 residues. Germline V lookup: CDR1 KGHSH, CDR2 LQKENI. V dropped 1 base and J dropped 0 bases, with 6 bases sitting between them. CDR3 coding DNA: TGTGCCAGCTCACCACGGACAGCGAACACCGGGGAGCTGTTTTTT. It encodes CASSPRTANTGELFF. Variable domain in full (rest from reference TRBV18 and TRBJ2-2): NAGVMQNPRHLVRRRGQEARLRCSPMKGHSHVYWYRQLPEEGLKFMVYLQKENIIDESGMPKERFSAEFPKEGPSILRIQQVVRGDSAAYFCASSPRTANTGELFFGEGSRLTVL.

This chain uses TRBV27 with TRBJ2-2; a possible D gene is TRBD2 (6 bases). This CDR3 has 16 residues. V lost 6 bases to trimming and J lost 0 bases, with 14 bases between them. Germline assignment: CDR1 MNHEY and CDR2 SMNVEV (reference sequence). The CDR3 DNA follows: TGTGCCAGCAGACCTGGAGGACTATCGAACACCGGGGAGCTGTTTTTT. This translates into CASRPGGLSNTGELFF.

J is TRBJ1-1 and V is TRBV19; possible D gene TRBD1, 6 bases. The CDR3 extends over 14 amino acids. Germline values: CDR1 LNHDA, CDR2 SQIVND (reference sequence). Between the trimmed V and J ends, which lost 4 bases and 4 bases, there was a span of 13 bases. The CDR3 reads CASSTPGVGTEAFF. The CDR3 bases are TGTGCCAGTAGTACCCCAGGGGTGGGCACTGAAGCTTTCTTT.

The V call is TRBV6-5, the J call TRBJ2-2, with a weak D call TRBD2 (5 bases). The CDR3 sequence is 14 residues long. Germline CDR1 MNHEY, CDR2 SVGAGI. The V end was cut by 6 bases, the J end by 2 bases, with 10 bases between. CDR3 sequence: CASRWTENTGELFF. The CDR3 DNA follows: TGTGCCAGCAGATGGACTGAAAACACCGGGGAGCTGTTTTTT.

This clone was observed once. The rearrangement joins TRBV7-2 to TRBJ2-5; 11 bases align to TRBD2. CDR3 length: 16 residues. Germline assignment: CDR1 SGHTA and CDR2 FQGNSA. J lost 4 bases, V lost 1 base, and 5 bases had no gene match. Here the CDR3 DNA reads TGTGCCAGCAGCTTAGGGCTAGCGGGAGGTCGAGAGACCCAGTACTTC. Amino acid sequence: CASSLGLAGGRETQYF.

The rearrangement joins TRBV12-1 to TRBJ2-3; TRBD2, the D gene given by the table, was not confirmed from the DNA. TRBV12-1 is tagged as a pseudogene. CDR3 length: 17 residues. CDR3 nucleotide sequence: TGTGCCAGCAGCCAGCTGCGGGGCGGTAGCGGGACAGATACGCAGTATTTT. Its translation: CASSQLRGGSGTDTQYF.

The chain couples TRBV6-5 to TRBJ1-3; D may be TRBD1 (5 bases). CDR1 MNHEY and CDR2 SVGAGI come from the germline V gene. The V end lost 2 bases, the J end lost 4 bases, and 12 bases lay between the germline ends. The CDR3 has 15 amino acids. For the CDR3, the DNA is TGTGCCAGCAGTTACGAACAGGCAGGGGGAAACACCATATATTTT. This sequence encodes CASSYEQAGGNTIYF.

The J gene is TRBJ2-7, the V gene TRBV14; TRBD2 might be the D (5 bases). CDR1 and CDR2 (germline): SGHDN, FVKESK. Trimming pared 1 base from V and 2 bases from J, leaving 12 bases between. The CDR3 has 15 residues. The CDR3 nucleotides are TGTGCCAGCAGCCAAGGTGGCGGGCTTACCTACGAGCAGTACTTC. Amino acids: CASSQGGGLTYEQYF. Looking up the rest from reference TRBV14 and TRBJ2-7 gives the full variable domain: EAGVTQFPSHSVIEKGQTVTLRCDPISGHDNLYWYRRVMGKEIKFLLHFVKESKQDESGMPNNRFLAERTGGTYSTLKVQPAELEDSGVYFCASSQGGGLTYEQYFGPGTRLTVT.

This clone occurred once. The V call is TRBV5-1, the J call TRBJ1-1; a weak D match, TRBD1 (6 bases). The CDR3 runs to 20 residues. The germline V gene encodes CDR1 SGHRS and CDR2 YFSETQ. V shed 4 bases and J shed 0 bases, with 28 bases lying between them. The CDR3 protein is CASSPSGGRHSRPLNTEAFF. The CDR3 DNA is TGCGCCAGCAGCCCGTCCGGGGGGCGGCATAGCCGGCCTCTGAACACTGAAGCTTTCTTT.

The chain employs TRBV9 and TRBJ2-3; D is possibly TRBD2 (6 bases). The CDR3 spans 15 residues. Germline V CDR1 and CDR2: SGDLS, YYNGEE. Trimming pared 4 bases from V and 0 bases from J, leaving 12 bases between. The CDR3 region has the DNA TGTGCCAGCAGCCCCGGGGGAGCGAGCACAGATACGCAGTATTTT. This sequence encodes CASSPGGASTDTQYF.

This chain connects TRBV2 to TRBJ2-3; TRBD1 agrees at 7 bases. Trimming removed 4 bases from V and 4 bases from J; junction bases left unmatched: 8. This CDR3 region has 15 residues. Germline CDR1 SNHLY, CDR2 FYNNEI. CDR3 residues: CASSGAGQAADTQYF. The DNA for the CDR3 is TGTGCCAGCAGTGGCGCCGGACAGGCGGCAGATACGCAGTATTTT.

The chain employs TRBV11-2 and TRBJ2-1, with TRBD1 identical over 8 bases. Trimming cost V 5 bases and J 0 bases; bases outside gene matches: 3. Looked up from germline, CDR1 is SGHAT and CDR2 is FQNNGV. The CDR3 is 15 amino acids. The CDR3 reads CASSLGQGSYNEQFF. As DNA, the CDR3 is TGTGCCAGCAGCCTAGGACAGGGCTCCTACAATGAGCAGTTCTTC. Together with reference TRBV11-2 and TRBJ2-1, the CDR3 gives the full variable domain: EAGVAQSPRYKIIEKRQSVAFWCNPISGHATLYWYQQILGQGPKLLIQFQNNGVVDDSQLPKDRFSAERLKGVDSTLKIQPAKLEDSAVYLCASSLGQGSYNEQFFGPGTRLTVL.

The chain recombines TRBV5-8 with TRBJ2-2; 13 bases fit TRBD2. This CDR3 has 16 residues. CDR1 and CDR2 (germline): SGHTS, YDEGEE. V was pared by 4 bases and J by 7 bases, with 7 bases of the junction left unmatched. This chain's CDR3 is CASSLGTSGMVGELFF. DNA of the CDR3: TGTGCCAGCAGCCTCGGGACTAGCGGGATGGTCGGGGAGCTGTTTTTT.

J is TRBJ2-7 and V is TRBV9; 11 bases map to TRBD2. V shed 0 bases and J 0 bases; nucleotides not matched to a gene: 2. CDR1 is SGDLS and CDR2 is YYNGEE in the germline V gene. This CDR3 is built from 16 residues. CDR3: CASSVDTSGSSYEQYF. In nucleotides, the CDR3 is TGTGCCAGCAGCGTAGACACTAGCGGGAGCTCCTACGAGCAGTACTTC.